This T cell receptor beta chain appears in the sequencing data of a study of response to subunit inactivated influenza vaccine. Note on this clonotype: The antigen is unknown.

TCRdb passed the RT-PCR reads through MiXCR, listing each CDR3 protein once. The sample holds 800,000 to 1,000,000 distinct CDR3 sequences, 20% to 25% seen once. Broader study findings: After each seasonal influenza vaccination, few new T cells are recruited, the authors suggested.

This CDR3 spans 13 amino acids. The V gene lost 6 bases and the J gene lost 3 bases, with 8 bases spanning the gap. The V gene's germline CDR1 is SGHTA and CDR2 FQGNSA. The J gene is TRBJ2-2, the V gene TRBV7-2, with D possibly being TRBD1 or TRBD2 (5 bases each). The sequencing here drew on PBMCs from blood, taken 4 to 6 days after vaccination. This receptor was identified in a man in his fifties who received an inactivated influenza vaccine. The CDR3 DNA reads as TGTGCCAGCAGTCGAGGGGACACCGGGGAGCTGTTTTTT. Translation: CASSRGDTGELFF.